Presented here are 31 T cell receptor beta chains from one specimen sequenced in a study of tumour-infiltrating T cells in Burkitt lymphoma. The assay was immunoSEQ multiplex PCR, and TCRdb's table has in-frame clones only and misses some. The sample shows some 3,000 clones, 14% of them seen only once. Specimen: tumor tissue. Source of these receptors: a human donor with Burkitt lymphoma.

V usage is TRBV9 and J usage is TRBJ2-2, with 8 bases aligning to TRBD2. CDR1 and CDR2 from the germline V gene are SGDLS and YYNGEE. Germline trimming cut 5 bases from V and 4 bases from J; bases unmatched to any gene: 7. The CDR3 extends over 15 amino acids. This chain's CDR3 is CASRRSGTSTGELFF. Written as DNA, the CDR3 is TGTGCCAGCAGACGATCCGGGACTAGCACCGGGGAGCTGTTTTTT.

This clone was found a few times. The gene calls are TRBV7-2 and TRBJ1-5; D gene ambiguous. V lost 1 base and J lost 11, with 6 bases in between. Germline V gene sequence: CDR1 SGHTA, CDR2 FQGNSA. CDR3 length: 11 residues. The CDR3 DNA is TGTGCCAGCAGCTTAGGATCAGCCCAGCATTTT. It yields the protein CASSLGSAQHF.

This rearrangement joins TRBV28 to TRBJ2-7, with D unclear. V was clipped by 4 bases and J by 3 bases, with 13 bases between them. CDR3 length equals 14 residues. The germline CDR1 and CDR2 sequences are MDHEN and SYDVKM. In DNA, the CDR3 is TGTGCCAGCAGTTCTCTCACTGTAGGCTACGAGCAGTACTTC. Its protein is CASSSLTVGYEQYF. Using reference TRBV28 and TRBJ2-7 for the parts outside the CDR3, the full variable domain is DVKVTQSSRYLVKRTGEKVFLECVQDMDHENMFWYRQDPGLGLRLIYFSYDVKMKEKGDIPEGYSVSREKKERFSLILESASTNQTSMYLCASSSLTVGYEQYFGPGTRLTVT.

This clone was observed a handful of times. The V and J genes are TRBV4-3 and TRBJ2-3; 7 bases are shared with TRBD2. The junction had 9 bases not matched to a gene; V was cut back by 0 bases and J by 0 bases. The CDR3 length is 18 residues. Per the germline V gene, CDR1 is LGHNA and CDR2 is YSLEER. CDR3 in DNA: TGCGCCAGCAGCCAAGATAAACCTAGCGGTTATAGCACAGATACGCAGTATTTT. This gives the protein CASSQDKPSGYSTDTQYF.

A remark on this clone: Relative to the germline gene, one junction end is altered; a read error may explain this. The V gene is TRBV6-5, the J gene TRBJ1-2; no clear D. Germline CDR1 reads MNHEY; CDR2 reads SVGAGI. The CDR3 spans 13 residues. In nucleotides, the CDR3 is TGTGCTAGCAGCCTCCCGTATTTTTATGGCTACACCTTC. Its protein product is CASSLPYFYGYTF.

This clone has a handful of counts. The chain is built from TRBV28 and TRBJ1-5; D call uncertain. The length of the CDR3 is 12 residues. Germline values: CDR1 MDHEN, CDR2 SYDVKM. Trimming pared 3 bases from V and 5 bases from J, leaving 5 bases between. The CDR3 here is CASSFMDQPQHF. CDR3 nucleotides: TGTGCCAGCAGTTTCATGGATCAGCCCCAGCATTTT.

The rearrangement uses TRBV4-3 and TRBJ2-1, with TRBD2 matching 11 bases. Looked up from germline, CDR1 is LGHNA and CDR2 is YSLEER. The CDR3 length is 18 residues. Unmatched junction bases numbered 11, after V lost 0 bases and J lost 7 bases. The CDR3 coding sequence is TGCGCCAGCAGCCAAGACCTGACTAGCGGGGAACCACATAATGAGCAGTTCTTC. It codes for CASSQDLTSGEPHNEQFF.

This clone was detected a few times. Germline and junction disagree at one end, which may indicate a read error. The rearrangement links TRBV5-4 to TRBJ2-1; D remains unclear. Per germline, CDR1 SGHNT and CDR2 YYREEE (reference sequence). The CDR3 is 14 amino acids. As DNA, the CDR3 is TGTGCCAACAGCTCTACGGACGGAGACAATGAGCAGTTCTTC. Translation gives CANSSTDGDNEQFF.

The chain couples TRBV25-1 to TRBJ2-2; 8 bases map to TRBD2. Trimming cost V 5 bases and J 5 bases; bases outside gene matches: 1. CDR3 length: 13 amino acids. Germline values: CDR1 MGHDK, CDR2 SYGVNS. CDR3 nucleotides: TGTGCCAGCAGTCCTAGCGGGACCGGGGAGCTGTTTTTT. It specifies CASSPSGTGELFF.

The rearrangement joins TRBV13 to TRBJ1-1; D ambiguous. The V gene lost 5 bases and the J gene lost 2 bases, with 3 bases spanning the gap. Germline CDR1 reads PRHDT; CDR2 reads FYEKMQ (reference sequence). The CDR3 consists of 11 residues. Here the CDR3 reads CASSVNTEAFF. CDR3 DNA sequence: TGTGCCAGCAGCGTTAACACTGAAGCTTTCTTT.

This clone has a handful of counts. V is TRBV4-1 and J is TRBJ1-2; no definite D call. The CDR3 is made up of 14 amino acids. Germline loops: CDR1 MGHRA, CDR2 YSYEKL. V dropped 1 base and J dropped 0 bases, with 6 bases sitting between them. CDR3 loop: CASSQAGANYGYTF. The CDR3, as DNA: TGCGCCAGCAGCCAAGCTGGGGCTAACTATGGCTACACCTTC.

This clone showed up just a few times. V is TRBV4-3 and J is TRBJ1-2; 7 bases are a match to TRBD1. CDR3 length equals 18 residues. The V gene's germline CDR1 is LGHNA and CDR2 YSLEER. Germline trimming cut 3 bases from V and 4 bases from J; bases unmatched to any gene: 17. CDR3 nucleotides: TGCGCCAGCAGCCATTCCCTAAGGACAGGCCTTGGGGTCTATGGCTACACCTTC. It is translated as CASSHSLRTGLGVYGYTF.

The rearrangement uses TRBV28 and TRBJ2-7, with D possibly matching TRBD1 (6 bases). CDR1 is MDHEN and CDR2 is SYDVKM in the germline V gene. The CDR3 runs 14 residues. The V gene lost 2 bases and the J gene lost 3 bases, with 11 bases spanning the gap. The CDR3 region is CASSLRDKLYEQYF. For the CDR3, the DNA is TGTGCCAGCAGTTTAAGGGACAAGCTCTACGAGCAGTACTTC.

In its sample, this clone was seen a few times. The J gene is TRBJ2-1, the V gene TRBV29-1; D gene ambiguous. Looked up from germline, CDR1 is SQVTM and CDR2 is ANQGSEA. The CDR3 runs 11 residues. The V gene lost 5 bases and the J gene lost 8 bases, with 10 bases spanning the gap. This chain's CDR3 is CSVPSGYEQFF. CDR3 bases: TGCAGCGTTCCAAGTGGGTATGAGCAGTTCTTC.

The genes are TRBV7-2 and TRBJ1-2; weak D call: TRBD1 (5 bases). Germline CDR1 SGHTA, CDR2 FQGNSA. There are 14 residues in the CDR3. Trimming stripped 5 bases from V and 3 bases from J, with 13 bases between. The CDR3 spells CASSTRDVYYGYTF. In DNA form, the CDR3 reads TGTGCCAGCAGCACGCGGGACGTTTACTATGGCTACACCTTC. Based on the CDR3 plus reference TRBV7-2 and TRBJ1-2, the full variable domain is GAGVSQSPSNKVTEKGKDVELRCDPISGHTALYWYRQSLGQGLEFLIYFQGNSAPDKSGLPSDRFSAERTGGSVSTLTIQRTQQEDSAVYLCASSTRDVYYGYTFGSGTRLTVV.

This clone was seen only a few times. The genes are TRBV5-1 and TRBJ1-2; D is undetermined. The CDR3 contains 14 residues. Per germline, CDR1 SGHRS and CDR2 YFSETQ. The V end was cut by 3 bases, the J end by 5 bases, with 14 bases between. For the CDR3, the DNA is TGCGCCAGCAGCTGGTCTACGGAGACATATGGCTACACCTTC. This gives the protein CASSWSTETYGYTF.

The gene calls are TRBV7-9 and TRBJ1-1, with 8 bases that match TRBD1. The V and J ends lost 5 bases and 4 bases, in that order; junction bases with no gene match: 3. Germline loops: CDR1 SEHNR, CDR2 FQNEAQ (reference sequence). The CDR3 sequence is 13 residues long. The CDR3 spells CASSVGQGTEAFF. CDR3 nucleotide sequence: TGTGCCAGCAGCGTCGGACAGGGCACTGAAGCTTTCTTT.

The chain combines TRBV6-6 with TRBJ2-7; 14 bases fit TRBD2. The CDR3 runs to 14 residues. V trimming: 5 bases; J trimming: 3 bases; junction bases outside the gene matches: 0. Germline V lookup: CDR1 MNHNY, CDR2 SVGAGI (reference sequence). Here the CDR3 reads CASSGTSGSYEQYF. For the CDR3, the DNA is TGTGCCAGCAGTGGGACTAGCGGGAGCTACGAGCAGTACTTC.

This chain joins TRBV11-2 and TRBJ2-1; D remains ambiguous. Trimming cost V 2 bases and J 5 bases, with 16 bases left between them. The CDR3 sequence is 16 residues long. Germline V CDR1 and CDR2: SGHAT, FQNNGV. This chain's CDR3 is CASSLSSWARNNEQFF. The CDR3 DNA reads as TGTGCCAGCAGCTTAAGCAGTTGGGCCCGGAACAATGAGCAGTTCTTC.

This clone came up a few times. This chain connects TRBV19 to TRBJ1-6; perhaps TRBD1 as D (6 bases). In germline, CDR1 is LNHDA, CDR2 SQIVND (reference sequence). Trimming removed 3 bases at V and 10 bases at J, with 16 bases between. The CDR3 covers 15 residues. The CDR3 DNA reads TGTGCCAGTAGTATGGGGGGGGCCTCCCGCTCACCCCTCCACTTT. Its protein product is CASSMGGASRSPLHF.

This clone came up a few times. J is TRBJ2-1 and V is TRBV5-4; 8 bases are a match to TRBD1. With 4 bases clipped from V and 3 bases from J, the junction kept 6 bases outside the gene matches. The germline V gene encodes CDR1 SGHNT and CDR2 YYREEE (reference sequence). This CDR3 is built from 15 residues. The CDR3 DNA sequence: TGTGCCAGCAGCGCTGTGACAGGGGACTACAATGAGCAGTTCTTC. The encoded protein is CASSAVTGDYNEQFF.

The chain carries TRBV10-3 and TRBJ1-2; the match to TRBD1 covers 11 bases. The V gene's germline CDR1 is ENHRY and CDR2 SYGVKD. After removal of 5 bases from V and 6 bases from J, the junction contained 2 bases not matched to a gene. CDR3 length: 13 residues. This CDR3 reads CAISWTGGDGYTF. The CDR3 coding sequence is TGTGCCATCAGTTGGACAGGGGGCGATGGCTACACCTTC.

The J gene is TRBJ2-5, the V gene TRBV23-1; 11 bases are a match to TRBD2. TRBV23-1 is annotated as an ORF whose role is uncertain. This CDR3 region has 16 residues. V was pared by 1 base and J by 1 base, with 2 bases of the junction left unmatched. Here the CDR3 DNA reads TGCGCCAGCAGTCAATGTGGGACTAGCGGCCAAGAGACCCAGTACTTC. Its protein is CASSQCGTSGQETQYF.

The chain links TRBV7-9 to TRBJ1-6; no definite D call. Germline V lookup: CDR1 SEHNR, CDR2 FQNEAQ (reference sequence). V was cut by 2 bases and J by 7 bases, with 3 bases left in between. The CDR3 runs to 12 residues. CDR3 amino acids: CASSLQNSPLHF. The DNA for the CDR3 is TGTGCCAGCAGCTTACAAAATTCACCCCTCCACTTT.

This clone turned up a few times. This chain joins TRBV29-1 and TRBJ1-1; D might be TRBD1 (6 bases). This CDR3 contains 14 residues. V lost 5 bases to trimming and J lost 1 base, with 14 bases between them. The germline gives CDR1 SQVTM, CDR2 ANQGSEA. This CDR3 reads CSVRRDTRNTEAFF. The CDR3 DNA is TGCAGCGTTAGACGGGACACTCGGAACACTGAAGCTTTCTTT.

The table lists this clone with a few counts. The chain is built from TRBV9 and TRBJ2-1, with 7 bases matching TRBD1. With V trimmed by 4 bases and J by 9 bases, 10 bases remained unmatched. The CDR3 has 14 amino acids. Germline values: CDR1 SGDLS, CDR2 YYNGEE. In nucleotides, the CDR3 is TGTGCCAGCAGCCCCCGGGACAGATTAGTTGAGCAGTTCTTC. Protein sequence: CASSPRDRLVEQFF.

The rearrangement joins TRBV5-1 to TRBJ2-7, with 7 bases that match TRBD2. The V gene end was trimmed by 0 bases and the J gene end by 5 bases; junction bases not matched to a gene: 8. Germline loops: CDR1 SGHRS, CDR2 YFSETQ. The CDR3 has 15 residues. The CDR3 bases are TGCGCCAGCAGCTTGGTAGGCGGGAGATCCGACGAGCAGTACTTC. Its protein product is CASSLVGGRSDEQYF.

The genes are TRBV5-1 and TRBJ1-5, with 8 bases fitting TRBD1. V shed 1 base, J shed 3 bases, and the junction held 3 bases outside the gene matches. CDR1 is SGHRS and CDR2 is YFSETQ in the germline V gene. CDR3 length: 15 amino acids. CDR3 region: CASSLTGGYNQPQHF. The CDR3 region has the DNA TGCGCCAGCAGCTTGACAGGGGGGTACAATCAGCCCCAGCATTTT.

This clone was found a few times. The V and J genes are TRBV6-5 and TRBJ2-7; D possibly corresponds to TRBD1 (6 bases). Germline lookup yields CDR1 MNHEY and CDR2 SVGAGI. Trimming left V 2 bases short and J 5 bases short, with 10 bases between. The CDR3 loop spans 13 amino acids. As DNA, the CDR3 is TGTGCCAGCAGTTACACAGGGTGGGACGAGCAGTACTTC. It encodes CASSYTGWDEQYF.

The chain has TRBV7-9 and TRBJ2-4, with a weak D call TRBD1 (6 bases). This CDR3 contains 16 residues. The germline gives CDR1 SEHNR, CDR2 FQNEAQ (reference sequence). The V gene lost 5 bases and the J gene lost 3 bases, with 17 bases spanning the gap. CDR3 sequence reads: CASSNSGATYKNIQYF. The CDR3 DNA follows: TGTGCCAGCAGCAATTCAGGGGCTACCTACAAAAACATTCAGTACTTC.

The V gene is TRBV7-8, the J gene TRBJ2-5, with TRBD2 matching 9 bases. Trimming took 6 bases from V and 1 from J; bases not matched to a gene: 9. Germline CDR1 is SGHVS and CDR2 is FQNEAQ. The CDR3 is 16 residues long. The CDR3 coding sequence is TGTGCCAGCAGGGGTCAGACTAGCGGACCCCAAGAGACCCAGTACTTC. This gives the protein CASRGQTSGPQETQYF.